The entry that follows covers one T cell receptor beta chain sequence. Its antigen is currently unknown. Coverage ceases 3 residues before the CDR3 finishes, and the germline J gene fills in the end. The V segment lost 5 bases and the J segment 4 bases; nucleotides outside the gene matches: 6. The CDR3 covers 15 residues. The germline V gene has CDR1 MNHEY and CDR2 SVGEGT. The sample is drawn from a study of T cells in women clearing cervical HPV infection. Study outcomes and limitations: Controls had more TRBV6-7 (approximately 0.15%) than cases (about 0.11%).

Profiling relied on immunoSEQ multiplex PCR, and the TCRdb table lists in-frame clones only, not all of them. This sample's table reports fewer than 30,000 clones. The sequencing input was blood buffy coat. This TCR derives from a woman aged 18 to 75 with a cervical HPV16 infection that either progressed to CIN3+ or cleared (not recorded which). This chain joins TRBV6-2 or TRBV6-3 and TRBJ2-1; 9 bases map to TRBD2. Incomplete CDR3 DNA: TGTGCCAGCAGTATTAGCGGGGGCGCGTACAATGAG. This encodes CASSISGGAYNE. The whole CDR3 reads CASSISGGAYNEQFF.